This passage covers 30 T cell receptor beta chains from one sample sequenced in a study of T cell changes during pregnancy in multiple sclerosis. Produced via immunoSEQ multiplex PCR; TCRdb's table is partial and in-frame only. The sample lists approximately 74,000 clones, roughly nine tenths occurring once. This specimen consisted of peripheral blood, obtained before pregnancy. These receptor sequences come from a female donor with multiple sclerosis, enrolled in a pregnancy study.

J is TRBJ1-5 and V is TRBV6-5, with D possibly matching TRBD1 (6 bases). There are 12 residues in the CDR3. Germline V gene lookup returns CDR1 MNHEY and CDR2 SVGAGI. The germline V and J ends were trimmed by 6 bases and 4 bases, with 7 bases remaining between them. CDR3 sequence: CASSDRNQPQHF. The CDR3 nucleotides are TGTGCCAGCAGCGACAGGAATCAGCCCCAGCATTTT.

The chain has TRBV11-1 and TRBJ1-1; no reliable D call. CDR3 size: 14 residues. The germline V and J ends were trimmed by 0 bases and 4 bases, with 9 bases remaining between them. The germline CDR1 and CDR2 sequences are SGHAT and FQDESV (reference sequence). The CDR3 spells CASSLAGWSTEAFF. The CDR3 bases are TGTGCCAGCAGCTTAGCCGGGTGGAGCACTGAAGCTTTCTTT. Variable domain in full (rest from reference TRBV11-1 and TRBJ1-1): EAEVAQSPRYKITEKSQAVAFWCDPISGHATLYWYRQILGQGPELLVQFQDESVVDDSQLPKDRFSAERLKGVDSTLKIQPAELGDSAMYLCASSLAGWSTEAFFGQGTRLTVV.

The rearrangement uses TRBV5-1 and TRBJ2-5, with 11 bases identical to TRBD2. Germline CDR1 and CDR2: SGHRS and YFSETQ. Germline trimming cut 2 bases from V and 3 bases from J; bases unmatched to any gene: 3. The CDR3 extends over 15 amino acids. The chain's CDR3 is CASSFPGLAEETQYF. The CDR3 DNA follows: TGCGCCAGCAGCTTCCCGGGACTAGCGGAAGAGACCCAGTACTTC. Full variable domain (remainder filled in from reference TRBV5-1 and TRBJ2-5): KAGVTQTPRYLIKTRGQQVTLSCSPISGHRSVSWYQQTPGQGLQFLFEYFSETQRNKGNFPGRFSGRQFSNSRSEMNVSTLELGDSALYLCASSFPGLAEETQYFGPGTRLLVL.

J is TRBJ2-2 and V is TRBV11-2; TRBD1 is a possible D gene (5 bases). V was pared by 4 bases and J by 4 bases, with 10 bases between. CDR3 length equals 14 residues. Per germline, CDR1 SGHAT and CDR2 FQNNGV. CDR3 sequence: CASSWAQGTGELFF. CDR3 coding DNA: TGTGCCAGCAGCTGGGCTCAGGGCACCGGGGAGCTGTTTTTT.

This chain uses TRBV18 with TRBJ2-7; the D gene is possibly TRBD2 (5 bases). The CDR3 totals 13 residues. Trimming took off 6 bases at V and 2 bases at J, with 11 bases between the two ends. Germline V lookup: CDR1 KGHSH, CDR2 LQKENI. CDR3 sequence: CASSSADTYEQYF. CDR3 in DNA: TGTGCCAGCTCTAGCGCGGATACCTACGAGCAGTACTTC.

V gene TRBV28 combines with J gene TRBJ2-7; 8 nucleotides line up with TRBD2. The germline V gene has CDR1 MDHEN and CDR2 SYDVKM. Trimming cost V 0 bases and J 1 base; bases outside gene matches: 5. The CDR3 is 16 residues long. This CDR3 is CASSLWSTSGSYEQYF. The DNA of the CDR3 is TGTGCCAGCAGTTTATGGTCTACTAGCGGATCCTACGAGCAGTACTTC.

V gene TRBV6-5 combines with J gene TRBJ2-3; weak D call: TRBD2 (6 bases). Trimming pared 6 bases from V and 0 bases from J, leaving 10 bases between. Germline-derived CDR1 and CDR2 are MNHEY and SVGAGI. This CDR3 region has 14 residues. The CDR3 nucleotides read TGTGCCAGCAGAAGACTAGTTAGCACAGATACGCAGTATTTT. Translating it yields CASRRLVSTDTQYF.

The rearrangement uses TRBV5-4 and TRBJ2-2; D might be TRBD1 (5 bases). This CDR3 has 16 residues. Trimming cost V 4 bases and J 3 bases, with 16 bases left between them. Germline V gene lookup returns CDR1 SGHNT and CDR2 YYREEE (reference sequence). The DNA for the CDR3 is TGTGCCAGCAGCCTGGACATAACTCGGGACACCGGGGAGCTGTTTTTT. Protein sequence: CASSLDITRDTGELFF.

This sequence joins TRBV2 and TRBJ2-7, with 9 bases that match TRBD1. The CDR3 covers 15 residues. With V trimmed by 6 bases and J by 5 bases, 11 bases remained unmatched. Germline V gene data show CDR1 as SNHLY and CDR2 as FYNNEI. The CDR3, as DNA: TGTGCCAGCAGCAGAACAGGGGGCGCGCGGGACGAGCAGTACTTC. This encodes CASSRTGGARDEQYF.

This chain connects TRBV14 to TRBJ2-1; 9 bases fit TRBD2. The junction had 7 bases not matched to a gene; V was cut back by 6 bases and J by 4 bases. The V gene's germline CDR1 is SGHDN and CDR2 FVKESK. The CDR3 runs 15 residues. DNA for the CDR3: TGTGCCAGCAGATTCGGGCGGGAGGGGTACAATGAGCAGTTCTTC. It codes for CASRFGREGYNEQFF.

This sequence joins TRBV25-1 and TRBJ2-3; no firm D call. The CDR3 sequence is 11 residues long. Germline V gene sequence: CDR1 MGHDK, CDR2 SYGVNS. The germline V and J ends were trimmed by 4 bases and 7 bases, with 6 bases remaining between them. The CDR3, as DNA: TGTGCCAGCAGTGTACTGAATACGCAGTATTTT. Translated: CASSVLNTQYF.

Only one count was recorded for this clone. CDR3 DNA sequence: TGTGCCAGCAGTTCCGCAGTGAACTCCTACGAGCAGTACTTC. Its protein product is CASSSAVNSYEQYF. The chain combines TRBV6-5 with TRBJ2-7; D is unclear. Trimming cost V 4 bases and J 0 bases, with 10 bases left between them. Germline CDR1 reads MNHEY; CDR2 reads SVGAGI. The CDR3 sequence is 14 residues long.

In its sample, this clone was seen a few times. This rearrangement joins TRBV29-1 to TRBJ1-1; 9 bases align to TRBD1. This CDR3 spans 13 amino acids. Germline V gene data show CDR1 as SQVTM and CDR2 as ANQGSEA. V lost 5 bases, J lost 6 bases, and 7 bases stayed unmatched. Here the CDR3 DNA reads TGCAGCGTTCCCGGGACAGGGTTTTCTGAAGCTTTCTTT. Its protein product is CSVPGTGFSEAFF.

The chain links TRBV11-3 to TRBJ2-7, with D tentatively TRBD1 (5 bases). Germline assignment: CDR1 SGHNT and CDR2 YENEEA. The CDR3 extends over 16 amino acids. V shed 1 base and J shed 4 bases, with 17 bases lying between them. The CDR3 protein is CASSLGAGQEVYEQYF. CDR3 DNA: TGTGCCAGCAGCTTAGGTGCAGGACAAGAAGTTTACGAGCAGTACTTC.

This clone came up once. The J gene is TRBJ2-7, the V gene TRBV6-5; tentatively, D is TRBD2 (5 bases). This CDR3 is built from 14 residues. From germline, CDR1 is MNHEY and CDR2 SVGAGI. Trimming removed 0 bases at V and 3 bases at J, with 9 bases between. The CDR3 protein is CASSYSKGLYEQYF. The DNA of the CDR3 is TGTGCCAGCAGTTACTCTAAAGGACTCTACGAGCAGTACTTC.

The sample holds one count of this clone. The chain carries TRBV5-1 and TRBJ2-7; maybe TRBD1 (6 bases). The V end was cut by 0 bases, the J end by 0 bases, with 7 bases between. Germline CDR1 SGHRS, CDR2 YFSETQ. The length of the CDR3 is 14 residues. CDR3 sequence (DNA): TGCGCCAGCAGCTTGGACAGGGACTCCTACGAGCAGTACTTC. This sequence encodes CASSLDRDSYEQYF.

The genes are TRBV9 and TRBJ1-3; 7 nucleotides align to TRBD1. Germline V gene sequence: CDR1 SGDLS, CDR2 YYNGEE. J gave up 0 bases and V 1 base, and 22 bases lay outside the gene matches. The length of the CDR3 is 22 residues. The CDR3 region is CASSVYGHAVLGDRDSGNTIYF. The CDR3 DNA reads as TGTGCCAGCAGCGTATATGGGCATGCCGTCTTGGGAGACAGGGACTCTGGAAACACCATATATTTT.

The genes are TRBV11-2 and TRBJ1-2; D gene ambiguous. The germline V and J ends were trimmed by 6 bases and 5 bases, with 10 bases remaining between them. Per germline, CDR1 SGHAT and CDR2 FQNNGV. This CDR3 contains 12 residues. The CDR3 spells CASSDPGYGYTF. The CDR3 coding sequence is TGTGCCAGCAGTGACCCGGGGTATGGCTACACCTTC.

This chain uses TRBV9 with TRBJ2-6; maybe TRBD1 (6 bases). Germline CDR1 and CDR2: SGDLS and YYNGEE. The CDR3 consists of 16 residues. Trimming pared 0 bases from V and 2 bases from J, leaving 9 bases between. CDR3 DNA sequence: TGTGCCAGCAGCGTAGCTCCAGGGGCTGGGGCCAACGTCCTGACTTTC. Protein sequence: CASSVAPGAGANVLTF.

The J gene is TRBJ1-2, the V gene TRBV27; 8 bases map to TRBD1. The length of the CDR3 is 13 residues. V gave up 2 bases and J gave up 4 bases; unmatched junction bases: 0. The germline V gene has CDR1 MNHEY and CDR2 SMNVEV (reference sequence). As DNA, the CDR3 is TGTGCCAGCAGTTTAACAGGGGGCTATGGCTACACCTTC. This translates into CASSLTGGYGYTF.

The genes are TRBV7-9 and TRBJ2-2; the D gene is possibly TRBD1 (8 bases). The germline CDR1 and CDR2 sequences are SEHNR and FQNEAQ (reference sequence). V dropped 8 bases and J dropped 5 bases, with 21 bases sitting between them. This CDR3 spans 16 amino acids. The CDR3 sequence: CASDPGGGSRTGELFF. The CDR3 DNA follows: TGTGCCAGCGATCCAGGGGGCGGGAGTCGAACCGGGGAGCTGTTTTTT.

CDR3 DNA: TGTGCCAGCATCCTATTCACCGGGGAGCTGTTTTTT. Its protein is CASILFTGELFF. The chain employs TRBV7-8 and TRBJ2-2; D remains unclear. CDR3 length: 12 residues. Germline CDR1 and CDR2: SGHVS and FQNEAQ. With 7 bases removed from V and 4 bases from J, the gap between germline ends came to 7 bases.

This clone was recorded only once. The rearrangement joins TRBV7-9 to TRBJ2-1; D is perhaps TRBD1 (6 bases). The CDR3 is made up of 12 amino acids. The germline CDR1 and CDR2 sequences are SEHNR and FQNEAQ (reference sequence). The V and J ends lost 5 bases and 6 bases respectively, with 8 bases between them. CDR3 bases: TGTGCCAGCAGCGAGGACAGCAATGAGCAGTTCTTC. This encodes CASSEDSNEQFF.

This rearrangement joins TRBV21-1 to TRBJ2-7; the D call of TRBD2 is as the table states it, not checked on the DNA. TRBV21-1 is classified as a pseudogene. This CDR3 spans 16 amino acids. The CDR3 is CASSKGGGADPIEQYF. Here the CDR3 DNA reads TGTGCCAGCAGCAAAGGCGGGGGCGCGGATCCTATAGAGCAGTACTTC.

The chain employs TRBV11-2 and TRBJ2-7; no reliable D call. V lost 0 bases, J lost 9 bases, and 12 bases lay in between. Per the germline V gene, CDR1 is SGHAT and CDR2 is FQNNGV. This CDR3 has 13 amino acids. The CDR3 here is CASSLDEVAGQYF. DNA of the CDR3: TGTGCCAGCAGCTTAGATGAAGTCGCAGGGCAGTACTTC.

V and J are TRBV9 and TRBJ1-1, with no clear D. V gave up 3 bases and J gave up 4 bases, with 13 bases separating them. Germline lookup yields CDR1 SGDLS and CDR2 YYNGEE. The CDR3 has 14 residues. This CDR3 reads CASSAAEETTEAFF. CDR3 nucleotide sequence: TGTGCCAGCAGCGCGGCGGAGGAAACCACTGAAGCTTTCTTT.

The chain employs TRBV30 and TRBJ1-5; the match to TRBD1 covers 8 bases. CDR3 length: 14 residues. The V gene end was trimmed by 8 bases and the J gene end by 3 bases; junction bases not matched to a gene: 9. CDR1 is GTSNPN and CDR2 is SVGIG in the germline V gene (reference sequence). The CDR3 DNA follows: TGTGCCATAAACACGGGACAGGACAATCAGCCCCAGCATTTT. Its protein is CAINTGQDNQPQHF. The whole variable domain, remainder taken from reference TRBV30 and TRBJ1-5, is SQTIHQWPATLVQPVGSPLSLECTVEGTSNPNLYWYRQAAGRGLQLLFYSVGIGQISSEVPQNLSASRPQDRQFILSSKKLLLSDSGFYLCAINTGQDNQPQHFGDGTRLSIL.

This chain connects TRBV7-9 to TRBJ2-1; 9 bases are shared with TRBD2. V shed 2 bases, J shed 5 bases, and the junction held 7 bases outside the gene matches. This CDR3 has 16 amino acids. The germline gives CDR1 SEHNR, CDR2 FQNEAQ (reference sequence). Written as DNA, the CDR3 is TGTGCCAGCAGCTTAAGCGGCGGGAGGGTCCACAATGAGCAGTTCTTC. Protein sequence: CASSLSGGRVHNEQFF.

The rearrangement joins TRBV11-1 to TRBJ2-1; no clear D gene. The V gene lost 4 bases and the J gene lost 0 bases, with 13 bases spanning the gap. Germline values: CDR1 SGHAT, CDR2 FQDESV (reference sequence). This CDR3 comprises 16 residues. CDR3 sequence reads: CASSSTVPSSYNEQFF. The CDR3 nucleotides are TGTGCCAGCAGCTCCACGGTTCCGAGCTCCTACAATGAGCAGTTCTTC.

The chain combines TRBV4-3 with TRBJ1-6; D gene uncertain. CDR1 is LGHNA, CDR2 YSLEER, per germline. The V end was cut by 4 bases, the J end by 13 bases, with 17 bases between. CDR3 length: 14 residues. CDR3 sequence: CASSRAARVVPLHF. DNA of the CDR3: TGCGCCAGCAGCCGGGCCGCCAGAGTCGTGCCCCTCCACTTT.